The present entry profiles one T cell receptor beta chain with its context. Its matching antigen is unknown. This sample is part of a study of T cell responses to AZD1222 COVID-19 vaccine. General observations from the study: Within unmutated variant regions lay the reported targets of nearly half of spike-specific TCRs. Spike-specific TCR breadth rose after two AZD1222 doses, and depth rose as well. Repertoires were collected only later (after the peak T cell response had occurred).

Germline loops: CDR1 LNHDA, CDR2 SQIVND (reference sequence). The CDR3 has 14 residues. V gave up 3 bases and J gave up 5 bases, with 11 bases separating them. Combined were second doses at about 4 or about 12 weeks. Using immunoSEQ multiplex PCR, the repertoire was profiled, and TCRdb retains in-frame clones only, with some absent. Of approximately 110,000 clones listed, about 90% are singletons. The specimen was peripheral blood, collected 28 days after the second AZD1222 dose. This chain links TRBV19 with TRBJ2-4; D call uncertain. The TCR sequence derives from an adult who received the AZD1222 COVID-19 vaccine. The CDR3 bases are TGTGCCAGTAGTATCACTTCTCTGGAAAACATTCAGTACTTC. This codes for CASSITSLENIQYF.